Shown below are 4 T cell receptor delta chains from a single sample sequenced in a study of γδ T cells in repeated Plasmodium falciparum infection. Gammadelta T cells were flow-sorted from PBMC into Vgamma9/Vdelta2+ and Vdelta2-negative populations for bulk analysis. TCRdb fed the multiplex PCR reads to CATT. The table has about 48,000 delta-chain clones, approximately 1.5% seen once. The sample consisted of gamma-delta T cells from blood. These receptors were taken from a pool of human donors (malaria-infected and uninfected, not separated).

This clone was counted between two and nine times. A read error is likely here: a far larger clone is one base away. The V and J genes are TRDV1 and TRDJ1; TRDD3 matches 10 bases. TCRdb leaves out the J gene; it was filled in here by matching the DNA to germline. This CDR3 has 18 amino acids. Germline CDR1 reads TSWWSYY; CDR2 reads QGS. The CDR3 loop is CALGELSGDTPYTDKLIF. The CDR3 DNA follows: TGTGCCCTTGGGGAACTCTCGGGGGATACGCCCTACACCGATAAACTCATCTTT.

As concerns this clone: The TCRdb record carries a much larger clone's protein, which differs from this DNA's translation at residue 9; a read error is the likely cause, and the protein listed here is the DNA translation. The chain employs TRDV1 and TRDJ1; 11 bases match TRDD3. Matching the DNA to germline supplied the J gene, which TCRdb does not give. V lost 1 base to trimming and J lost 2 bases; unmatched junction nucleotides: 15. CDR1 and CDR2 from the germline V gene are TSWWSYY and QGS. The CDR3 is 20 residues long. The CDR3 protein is CALGEPRGVLGDNRTDKLIF. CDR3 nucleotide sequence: TGTGCTCTTGGGGAACCTCGTGGAGTACTGGGGGATAATAGGACCGATAAACTCATCTTT.

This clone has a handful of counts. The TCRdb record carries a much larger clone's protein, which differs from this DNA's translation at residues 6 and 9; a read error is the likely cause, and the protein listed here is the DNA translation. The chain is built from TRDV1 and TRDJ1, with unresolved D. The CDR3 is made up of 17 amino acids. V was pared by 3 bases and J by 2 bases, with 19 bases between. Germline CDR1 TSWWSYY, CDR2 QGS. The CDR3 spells CALGDPLSLKFTDKLIF. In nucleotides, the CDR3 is TGTGCTCTTGGGGATCCACTTTCCCTCAAGTTTACCGATAAACTCATCTTT.

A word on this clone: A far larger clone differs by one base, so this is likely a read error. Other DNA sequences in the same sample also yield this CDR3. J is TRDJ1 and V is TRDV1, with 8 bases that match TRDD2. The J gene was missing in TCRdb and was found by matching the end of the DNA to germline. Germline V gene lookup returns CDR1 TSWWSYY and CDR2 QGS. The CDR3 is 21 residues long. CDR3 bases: TGTGCCCTTGGGGGGCTTCCTACGAGAAACTCCGGGCGTCGTTACACCGATAAACTCATCTTT. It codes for CALGGLPTRNSGRRYTDKLIF.